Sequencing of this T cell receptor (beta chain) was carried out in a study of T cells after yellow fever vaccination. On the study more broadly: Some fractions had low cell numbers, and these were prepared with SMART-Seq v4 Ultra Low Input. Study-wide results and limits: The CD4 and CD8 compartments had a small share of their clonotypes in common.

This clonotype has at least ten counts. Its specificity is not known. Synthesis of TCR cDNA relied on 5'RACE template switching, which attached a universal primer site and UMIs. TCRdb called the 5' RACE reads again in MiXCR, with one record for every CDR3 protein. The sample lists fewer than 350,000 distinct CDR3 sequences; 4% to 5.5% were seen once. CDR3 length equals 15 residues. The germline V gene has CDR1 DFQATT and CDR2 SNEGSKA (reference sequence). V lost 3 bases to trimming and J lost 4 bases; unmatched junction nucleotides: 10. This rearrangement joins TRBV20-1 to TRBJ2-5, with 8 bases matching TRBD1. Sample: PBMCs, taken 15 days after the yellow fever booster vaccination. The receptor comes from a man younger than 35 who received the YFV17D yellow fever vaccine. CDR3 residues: CSARDPGGAGETQYF. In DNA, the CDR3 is TGCAGTGCTAGGGACCCAGGGGGCGCGGGAGAGACCCAGTACTTC.